These T cell receptor beta chains were read from a single sample in a study of blood T cell repertoires in COVID-19. Profiling relied on immunoSEQ multiplex PCR, and the TCRdb table lists in-frame clones only, not all of them. The table has 200,000 or so clones, around four fifths seen once. Specimen: peripheral blood. Receptor source: a human donor with acute or convalescent COVID-19. The donor label of this sample is uncertain. The CDR3 runs from the conserved cysteine through the conserved F or W. The order of the fields is D gene, J gene, CDR3 length, V gene, clone size, CDR3 DNA, CDR3 protein. A D gene is named only where the DNA matches it firmly. The size entry is marked missing in some rows and otherwise reads once, few, many or a size class.

d_gene: -
j_gene: TRBJ2-7
len: 15
v_gene: TRBV15
abundance: many
CDR3nt: TGTGCCACCAGCAGAAACCTAGTCGGCGGCTACGAGCAGTACTTC
CDR3aa: CATSRNLVGGYEQYF

d_gene: TRBD1
j_gene: TRBJ2-1
len: 15
v_gene: TRBV2
abundance: -
CDR3nt: TGTGCCAGCGAGAATGACAGGGGCTCCCACAATGAGCAGTTCTTC
CDR3aa: CASENDRGSHNEQFF

d_gene: TRBD2
j_gene: TRBJ2-7
len: 15
v_gene: TRBV7-9
abundance: -
CDR3nt: TGTGCCAGCAGCGGTACTAGCGGGAGCCGAGGCGAGCAGTACTTC
CDR3aa: CASSGTSGSRGEQYF

d_gene: -
j_gene: TRBJ1-5
len: 15
v_gene: TRBV9
abundance: -
CDR3nt: TGTGCCAGCAGCGGAGACTCAACTAGCAATCAGCCCCAGCATTTT
CDR3aa: CASSGDSTSNQPQHF

d_gene: -
j_gene: TRBJ1-4
len: 14
v_gene: TRBV6-2/TRBV6-3
abundance: -
CDR3nt: TGTGCCAGCAGACCTCCCAGGGGCGGGGAAAAACTGTTTTTT
CDR3aa: CASRPPRGGEKLFF

d_gene: TRBD2
j_gene: TRBJ2-3
len: 17
v_gene: TRBV9
abundance: few
CDR3nt: TGTGCCAGCAGCGCGGGGGAGGGGCAGGCATTCACAGATACGCAGTATTTT
CDR3aa: CASSAGEGQAFTDTQYF

d_gene: -
j_gene: TRBJ1-4
len: 17
v_gene: TRBV6-6
abundance: -
CDR3nt: TGTGCCAGCTGTCGATCTCAAGGTGGGGGGTTGGAGGAAAAACTGTTTTTT
CDR3aa: CASCRSQGGGLEEKLFF

d_gene: TRBD2
j_gene: TRBJ2-7
len: 17
v_gene: TRBV10-3
abundance: -
CDR3nt: TGTGCCATCAGTGAGATGAAGAAACGAGCGGGAGTCGACGAGCAGTACTTC
CDR3aa: CAISEMKKRAGVDEQYF

d_gene: TRBD1
j_gene: TRBJ1-6
len: 13
v_gene: TRBV2
abundance: once
CDR3nt: TGTGCCAGCGGGGACAGGGAGTATTCACCCCTCCACTTT
CDR3aa: CASGDREYSPLHF

d_gene: -
j_gene: TRBJ1-2
len: 13
v_gene: TRBV30
abundance: -
CDR3nt: TGTGCCTGGAGTGTGAACCGTCAGTACGGCTACACCTTC
CDR3aa: CAWSVNRQYGYTF

d_gene: -
j_gene: TRBJ2-1
len: 14
v_gene: TRBV29-1
abundance: few
CDR3nt: TGCAGCAGTGTTAGCCCAAGAGGTTACAATGAGCAGTTCTTC
CDR3aa: CSSVSPRGYNEQFF

d_gene: -
j_gene: TRBJ1-1
len: 13
v_gene: TRBV30
abundance: many
CDR3nt: TGTGCCTGGAAGCCGTCAGGGTACGCTGAAGCTTTCTTT
CDR3aa: CAWKPSGYAEAFF

d_gene: -
j_gene: TRBJ2-1
len: 16
v_gene: TRBV11-2
abundance: -
CDR3nt: TGTGCCAGCAGCTTAAGAGTGTTTAGCTCCTACAATGAGCAGTTCTTC
CDR3aa: CASSLRVFSSYNEQFF

d_gene: -
j_gene: TRBJ2-2
len: 15
v_gene: TRBV10-1
abundance: -
CDR3nt: TGCGCCAGCAGTGAGTCTCTAGGGAACACCGGGGAGCTGTTTTTT
CDR3aa: CASSESLGNTGELFF

d_gene: -
j_gene: TRBJ1-3
len: 15
v_gene: TRBV3-1/TRBV3-2
abundance: -
CDR3nt: TGTGCCAGCAGCCAAGCGCGGGGAACTGGAAACACCATATATTTT
CDR3aa: CASSQARGTGNTIYF

d_gene: -
j_gene: TRBJ2-5
len: 13
v_gene: TRBV29-1
abundance: -
CDR3nt: TGCAGCGTTGAAGGCAGGCTTCAAGAGACCCAGTACTTC
CDR3aa: CSVEGRLQETQYF

d_gene: -
j_gene: TRBJ2-2
len: 15
v_gene: TRBV11-3
abundance: -
CDR3nt: TGTGCCAGCAGCTTAGCCGGGATTGCCACCGGGGAGCTGTTTTTT
CDR3aa: CASSLAGIATGELFF

d_gene: TRBD1
j_gene: TRBJ1-2
len: 14
v_gene: TRBV5-1
abundance: once
CDR3nt: TGCGCCAGCAGCTTCTCGACAGGGGACTATGGCTACACCTTC
CDR3aa: CASSFSTGDYGYTF

d_gene: -
j_gene: TRBJ2-7
len: 15
v_gene: TRBV10-1
abundance: -
CDR3nt: TGCGCCAGCAGTCCAGGGCAGGGCCTCTCCTACGAGCAGTACTTC
CDR3aa: CASSPGQGLSYEQYF

d_gene: TRBD1
j_gene: TRBJ1-1
len: 15
v_gene: TRBV19
abundance: -
CDR3nt: TGTGCCAGTAGTATAACAGGGGGCCGAAACACTGAAGCTTTCTTT
CDR3aa: CASSITGGRNTEAFF

d_gene: TRBD1
j_gene: TRBJ2-3
len: 14
v_gene: TRBV25-1
abundance: -
CDR3nt: TGTGCCAGCAGTGGGGACAGGGGGACAGATACGCAGTATTTT
CDR3aa: CASSGDRGTDTQYF

d_gene: -
j_gene: TRBJ2-1
len: 12
v_gene: TRBV29-1
abundance: -
CDR3nt: TGCAGCGTTATTCCCGGGAACAATGAGCAGTTCTTC
CDR3aa: CSVIPGNNEQFF

d_gene: -
j_gene: TRBJ2-3
len: 15
v_gene: TRBV5-1
abundance: -
CDR3nt: TGCGCCAGCAGCCGCTCGAGAACCCTCACAGATACGCAGTATTTT
CDR3aa: CASSRSRTLTDTQYF

d_gene: -
j_gene: TRBJ1-6
len: 14
v_gene: TRBV13
abundance: many
CDR3nt: TGTGCCAGCAGCTTAGCAGGGATTAATTCACCCCTCCACTTT
CDR3aa: CASSLAGINSPLHF